This TCR beta chain was sequenced during a study of blood T cell repertoires in COVID-19. Looking at the study overall: COVID-19 samples, acute and convalescent, were from the United States, Italy and Spain.

Sequenced by immunoSEQ multiplex PCR; TCRdb stores in-frame clones only, minus some. This table holds around 69,000 clones, about 86% found once. Germline V CDR1 and CDR2: SGHNT, YENEEA. The CDR3 is 13 amino acids. Germline trimming cut 3 bases from V and 10 bases from J; bases unmatched to any gene: 8. This rearrangement joins TRBV11-3 to TRBJ1-1; 7 nucleotides line up with TRBD1. The receptor was derived from a middle-aged man with active COVID-19. The sequencing sample was made of peripheral blood. The CDR3 sequence is CASSFRAGGSAFF. In DNA, the CDR3 is TGTGCCAGCAGCTTCAGGGCAGGGGGTTCAGCTTTCTTT.